The clone carrying this TCR beta chain showed up many times. This sample stems from a study of blood T cells in healthy people across ages. Looking at the study overall: In model experiments, template switching was able to capture about one barcoded beta molecule for every two T cells that were present.

Primers used in a second PCR of about 6 to 12 cycles were a sample-barcoded 5' primer and a J-beta primer mix. The study obtained at least 2.5 million CDR3-containing paired-end reads from every sample. TCRdb fed the 5' RACE reads into MiXCR, producing one record per CDR3 protein. Of about 720,000 distinct CDR3 sequences listed, roughly 25% are singletons. Per sample, at least 6 micrograms of total RNA were extracted. From germline, CDR1 is DFQATT and CDR2 SNEGSKA (reference sequence). The V end lost 1 base, the J end lost 4 bases, and 11 bases lay between the germline ends. This CDR3 spans 13 amino acids. The same sample was also studied in work on T cells of mothers and their children.

This sequence was found in a boy between 10 and 17 years old in good health. The chain combines TRBV20-1 with TRBJ2-7; D is ambiguous. Material: blood. As DNA, the CDR3 is TGCAGTGCTAGAGGGCAGGTTGATTACGAGCAGTACTTC. This gives the protein CSARGQVDYEQYF.